These T cell receptor beta chains were read from a single sample in a study of blood T cell repertoires in COVID-19. This table comes from immunoSEQ multiplex PCR, and its TCRdb copy is limited to in-frame clones, with some not included. There are approximately 300,000 clones in the sample; 75% to 95% occur only once, and nearly 7% lies in the top ten. Sequences were obtained from peripheral blood. These receptors were taken from a woman aged 25 to 39 with COVID-19, enrolled during active disease. The CDR3 runs from the conserved cysteine through the conserved F or W. The order of the fields is D gene, J gene, CDR3 length, clone size, V gene, CDR3 DNA, CDR3 protein. The D gene is left open where the match is weak. Clone size is not always given. Where it is, it says once, few, many or a class for expanded clones.

>.|TRBJ2-1|16|once|TRBV11-1
TGTGCCAGCAGCTTAGAATGGGGGCGCGCCTACAATGAGCAGTTCTTC
CASSLEWGRAYNEQFF
>.|TRBJ2-1|12|once|TRBV28
TGTGCCAGCAGTTTATCCGGGTATGGGCAGTTCTTC
CASSLSGYGQFF
>TRBD2|TRBJ2-3|14|.|TRBV5-4
TGTGCCAGCAGCCGCGGGAGTATCACAGATACGCAGTATTTT
CASSRGSITDTQYF
>.|TRBJ1-5|14|.|TRBV19
TGTGCCAGTAGTATAGGTAAGGGGCTTCAGCCCCAGCATTTT
CASSIGKGLQPQHF
>.|TRBJ2-7|12|.|TRBV28
TGTGCCAGCAGTTCCAGGGTCTACGAGCAGTACTTC
CASSSRVYEQYF
>.|TRBJ1-2|12|.|TRBV12-3/TRBV12-4
TGTGCCAGCACCACGGGGGGGGGTGGCTACACCTTC
CASTTGGGGYTF
>TRBD2|TRBJ2-3|14|once|TRBV19
TGTGCCAGTAGTCAAAGCGGGAGTACAGATACGCAGTATTTT
CASSQSGSTDTQYF
>.|TRBJ1-5|14|.|TRBV27
TGTGCCAGCAGTCTACAGGGCCCCAATCAGCCCCAGCATTTT
CASSLQGPNQPQHF
>.|TRBJ1-1|15|once|TRBV19
TGTGCCAGTAGTACCGGGGAGGGGCAGATCATTGAAGCTTTCTTT
CASSTGEGQIIEAFF
>.|TRBJ1-5|15|.|TRBV7-2
TGTGCCAGCAGCTTAGGGGGCCCTAGCAATCAGCCCCAGCATTTT
CASSLGGPSNQPQHF
>TRBD1|TRBJ1-1|13|once|TRBV6-5
TGTGCCAGCACAAGAAGGCAGGGGGCAAGTGCTTTCTTT
CASTRRQGASAFF
>.|TRBJ2-5|12|.|TRBV18
TGTGCCAGCTCACCACGAGGAGAGACCCAGTACTTC
CASSPRGETQYF
>TRBD2|TRBJ2-1|15|.|TRBV2
TGTGCCAGCTATATGAGCAGCGGGAGCGACAGTGAGCAGTTCTTC
CASYMSSGSDSEQFF
>TRBD1|TRBJ2-1|13|.|TRBV29-1
TGCAGCGTCGAGGGGGCTCGGTACAATGAGCAGTTCTTC
CSVEGARYNEQFF
>TRBD1|TRBJ1-1|15|.|TRBV14
TGTGCCAGCAGCCCCTGGGACAGGGCATCCACTGAAGCTTTCTTT
CASSPWDRASTEAFF
>.|TRBJ2-7|16|.|TRBV7-2
TGTGCCAGCAGCTTAGGGGGAGGCTGGACTTACTACGAGCAGTACTTC
CASSLGGGWTYYEQYF
>TRBD1|TRBJ2-6|20|.|TRBV4-3
TGCGCCAGCAGCCAAGATACGGGACAGGGGGTCCCCTCTGGGGCCAACGTCCTGACTTTC
CASSQDTGQGVPSGANVLTF
>TRBD1|TRBJ1-2|15|.|TRBV5-1
TGCGCCAGCAGCTTGGTGGAGGGGGCATTCTATGGCTACACCTTC
CASSLVEGAFYGYTF
>TRBD1|TRBJ2-2|15|.|TRBV6-5
TGTGCCAGCAGACCGGGACAGAAGAACACCGGGGAGCTGTTTTTT
CASRPGQKNTGELFF
>TRBD1|TRBJ1-3|12|.|TRBV30
TGTGCCTGGGCAGGGGGACTAGACACCATATATTTT
CAWAGGLDTIYF
>.|TRBJ2-2|16|.|TRBV27
TGTGCCAGCAGTTTATTATCGACAGGCAACACCGGGGAGCTGTTTTTT
CASSLLSTGNTGELFF
>.|TRBJ2-2|15|.|TRBV4-1
TGCGCCAGCAGCCAAGTTAGACTTAACACCGGGGAGCTGTTTTTT
CASSQVRLNTGELFF
>.|TRBJ2-3|14|.|TRBV6-4
TGTGCCAGCAGTGACTGGCCTTTAGCGTTGGGGCAGTATTTT
CASSDWPLALGQYF
>TRBD1|TRBJ1-1|18|.|TRBV28
TGTGCCAGCAGAGGAAACAGGGGATTGAGGCGGATGAACACTGAAGCTTTCTTT
CASRGNRGLRRMNTEAFF
>.|TRBJ1-5|13|.|TRBV7-2
TGTGCCAGCAGCTTAGTAGCGTTGCAGCCCCAGCATTTT
CASSLVALQPQHF
>TRBD1|TRBJ2-7|14|.|TRBV19
TGTGCCAGTAGTCCTGGACAGGGTGGTTACGAGCAGTACTTC
CASSPGQGGYEQYF